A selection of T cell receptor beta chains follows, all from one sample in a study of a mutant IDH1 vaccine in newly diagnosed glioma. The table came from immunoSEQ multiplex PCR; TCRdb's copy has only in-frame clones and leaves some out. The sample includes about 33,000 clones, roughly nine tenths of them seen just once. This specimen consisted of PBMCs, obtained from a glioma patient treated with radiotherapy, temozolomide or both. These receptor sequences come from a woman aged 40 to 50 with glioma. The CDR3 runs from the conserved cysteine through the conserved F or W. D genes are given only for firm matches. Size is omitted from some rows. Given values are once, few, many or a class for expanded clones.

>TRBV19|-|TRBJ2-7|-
CASSLTGSRGSYEQYF
TGTGCCAGTAGTTTAACCGGGTCTAGGGGCTCCTACGAGCAGTACTTC
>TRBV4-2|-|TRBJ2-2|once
CASSQRVTGELFF
TGTGCCAGCAGCCAAAGGGTTACCGGGGAGCTGTTTTTT
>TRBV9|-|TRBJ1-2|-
CASSVESLDGYTF
TGTGCCAGCAGCGTAGAAAGCCTTGATGGCTACACCTTC
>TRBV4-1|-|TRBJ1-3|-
CASSQDPGSGNTIYF
TGCGCCAGCAGCCAAGATCCAGGGTCTGGAAACACCATATATTTT
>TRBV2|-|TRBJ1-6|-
CASSVTEFNSPLHF
TGTGCCAGCAGTGTCACAGAATTTAATTCACCCCTCCACTTT
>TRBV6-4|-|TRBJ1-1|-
CASCLTGLFEAFF
TGTGCCAGCTGTTTGACAGGCCTATTTGAAGCTTTCTTT
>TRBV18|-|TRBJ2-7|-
CASSSVLSSYEQYF
TGTGCCAGCTCATCAGTCCTGTCCTCCTACGAGCAGTACTTC
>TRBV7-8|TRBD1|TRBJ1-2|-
CASSLDRQGFYGYTF
TGTGCCAGCAGCTTGGATAGACAGGGCTTCTATGGCTACACCTTC
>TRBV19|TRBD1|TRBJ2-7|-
CASAPTGIPYEQYF
TGTGCCAGTGCCCCGACAGGGATCCCCTACGAGCAGTACTTC
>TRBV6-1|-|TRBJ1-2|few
CASSIELLYGYTF
TGTGCCAGCAGTATCGAGCTCCTCTATGGCTACACCTTC
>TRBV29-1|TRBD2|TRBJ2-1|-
CSAGSGGIANEQFF
TGCAGCGCCGGGAGCGGGGGAATCGCCAATGAGCAGTTCTTC
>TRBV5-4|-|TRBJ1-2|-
CASSRDTNYGYTF
TGTGCCAGCAGCCGAGACACCAACTATGGCTACACCTTC
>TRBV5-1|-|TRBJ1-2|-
CASSLDGSPGYGYTF
TGCGCCAGCAGCTTGGACGGCTCCCCCGGTTATGGCTACACCTTC
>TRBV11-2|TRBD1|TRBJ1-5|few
CASSFGTGANQPQHF
TGTGCCAGCAGCTTCGGGACAGGGGCCAATCAGCCCCAGCATTTT
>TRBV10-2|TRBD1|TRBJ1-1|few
CASKGTANTEAFF
TGCGCCAGCAAAGGGACAGCGAACACTGAAGCTTTCTTT
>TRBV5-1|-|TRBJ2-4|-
CASSLEGNLGAKNIQYF
TGCGCCAGCAGCTTGGAGGGGAACCTAGGAGCCAAAAACATTCAGTACTTC
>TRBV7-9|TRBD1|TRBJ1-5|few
CASSRTGNQPQHF
TGTGCCAGCAGCCGGACAGGGAATCAGCCCCAGCATTTT
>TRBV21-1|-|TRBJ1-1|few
CASSKGKGGTEAFF
TGTGCCAGCAGCAAAGGGAAAGGGGGGACTGAAGCTTTCTTT
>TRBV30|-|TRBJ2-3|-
CAWSVLTGSTDTQYF
TGTGCCTGGAGTGTCCTAACCGGGAGCACAGATACGCAGTATTTT
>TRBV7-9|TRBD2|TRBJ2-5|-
CASSHTGLAGGETQYF
TGTGCCAGCAGCCATACGGGACTAGCTGGGGGAGAGACCCAGTACTTC
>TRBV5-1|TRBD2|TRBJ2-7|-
CASSSGTSGRAYEQYF
TGCGCCAGCAGCTCCGGGACTAGCGGGCGGGCCTACGAGCAGTACTTC
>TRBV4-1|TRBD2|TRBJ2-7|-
CASSQDLVAGSYEQYF
TGCGCCAGCAGCCAAGATTTGGTAGCGGGATCCTACGAGCAGTACTTC